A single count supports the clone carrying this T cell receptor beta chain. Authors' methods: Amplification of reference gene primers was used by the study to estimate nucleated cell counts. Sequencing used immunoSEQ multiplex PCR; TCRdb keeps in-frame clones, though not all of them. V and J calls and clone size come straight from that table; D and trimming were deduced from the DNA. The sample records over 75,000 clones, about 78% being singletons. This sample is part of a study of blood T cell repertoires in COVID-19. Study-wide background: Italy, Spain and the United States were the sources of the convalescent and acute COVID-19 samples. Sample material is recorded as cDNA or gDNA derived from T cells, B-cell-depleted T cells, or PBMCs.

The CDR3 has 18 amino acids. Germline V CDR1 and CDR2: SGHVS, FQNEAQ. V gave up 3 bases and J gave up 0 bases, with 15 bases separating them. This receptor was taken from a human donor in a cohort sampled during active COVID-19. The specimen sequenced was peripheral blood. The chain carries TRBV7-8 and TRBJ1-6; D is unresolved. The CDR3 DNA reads TGTGCCAGCAGCTTCGACGGCAGAAGGAGCTCCTATAATTCACCCCTCCACTTT. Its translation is CASSFDGRRSSYNSPLHF.